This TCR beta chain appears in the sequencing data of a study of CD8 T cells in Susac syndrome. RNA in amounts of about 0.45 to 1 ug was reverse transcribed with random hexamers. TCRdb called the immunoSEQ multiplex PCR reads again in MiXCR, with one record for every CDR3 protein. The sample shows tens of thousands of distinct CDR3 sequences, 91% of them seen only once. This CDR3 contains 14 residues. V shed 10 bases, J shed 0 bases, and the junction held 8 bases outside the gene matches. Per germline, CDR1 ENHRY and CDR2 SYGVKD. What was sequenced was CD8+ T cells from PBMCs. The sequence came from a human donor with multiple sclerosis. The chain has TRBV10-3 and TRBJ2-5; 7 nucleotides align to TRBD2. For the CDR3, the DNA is TGTGCCACAGGTTCAGCGGGAAACCAAGAGACCCAGTACTTC. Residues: CATGSAGNQETQYF.